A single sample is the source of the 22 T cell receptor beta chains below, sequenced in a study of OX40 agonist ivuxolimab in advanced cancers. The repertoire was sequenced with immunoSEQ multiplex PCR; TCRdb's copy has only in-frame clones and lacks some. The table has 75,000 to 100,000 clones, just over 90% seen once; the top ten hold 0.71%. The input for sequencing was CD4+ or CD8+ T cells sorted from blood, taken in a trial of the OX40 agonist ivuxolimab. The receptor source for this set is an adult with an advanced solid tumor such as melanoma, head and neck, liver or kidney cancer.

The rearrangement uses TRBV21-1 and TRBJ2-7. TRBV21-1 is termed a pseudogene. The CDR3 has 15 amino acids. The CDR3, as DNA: TGTGCCAGCAGCGGTGTGGGACGAGCCTCCTACGAGCAGTACTTC. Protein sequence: CASSGVGRASYEQYF.

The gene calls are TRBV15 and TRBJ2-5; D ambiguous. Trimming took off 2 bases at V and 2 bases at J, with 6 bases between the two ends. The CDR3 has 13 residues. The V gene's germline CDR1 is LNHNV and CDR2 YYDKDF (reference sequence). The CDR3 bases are TGTGCCACCAGCAGAAGTCGGCAAGAGACCCAGTACTTC. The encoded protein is CATSRSRQETQYF. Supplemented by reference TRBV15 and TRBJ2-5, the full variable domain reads DAMVIQNPRYQVTQFGKPVTLSCSQTLNHNVMYWYQQKSSQAPKLLFHYYDKDFNNEADTPDNFQSRRPNTSFCFLDIRSPGLGDTAMYLCATSRSRQETQYFGPGTRLLVL.

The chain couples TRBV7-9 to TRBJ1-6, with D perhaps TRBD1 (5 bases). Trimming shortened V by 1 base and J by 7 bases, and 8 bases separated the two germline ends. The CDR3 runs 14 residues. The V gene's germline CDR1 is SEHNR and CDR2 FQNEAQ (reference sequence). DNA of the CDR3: TGTGCCAGCAGCTTAGGGACACCCAATTCACCCCTCCACTTT. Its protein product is CASSLGTPNSPLHF.

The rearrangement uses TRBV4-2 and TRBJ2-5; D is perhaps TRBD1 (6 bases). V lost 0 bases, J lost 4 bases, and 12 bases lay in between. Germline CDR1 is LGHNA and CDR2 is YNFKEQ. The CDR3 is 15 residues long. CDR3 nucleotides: TGTGCCAGCAGCCAAGATCGGACAGAACTAGAGACCCAGTACTTC. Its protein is CASSQDRTELETQYF.

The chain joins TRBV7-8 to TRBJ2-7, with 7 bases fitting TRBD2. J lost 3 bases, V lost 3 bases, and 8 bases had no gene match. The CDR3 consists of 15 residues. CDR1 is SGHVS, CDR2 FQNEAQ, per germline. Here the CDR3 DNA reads TGTGCCAGCAGCTTTTTTGCGGGAGAAGGCTACGAGCAGTACTTC. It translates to CASSFFAGEGYEQYF.

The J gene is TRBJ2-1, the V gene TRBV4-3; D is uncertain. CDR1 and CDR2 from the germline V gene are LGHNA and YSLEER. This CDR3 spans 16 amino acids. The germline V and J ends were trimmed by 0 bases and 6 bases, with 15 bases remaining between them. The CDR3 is CASSQDPATNPNEQFF. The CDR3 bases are TGCGCCAGCAGCCAAGATCCCGCAACCAACCCCAATGAGCAGTTCTTC.

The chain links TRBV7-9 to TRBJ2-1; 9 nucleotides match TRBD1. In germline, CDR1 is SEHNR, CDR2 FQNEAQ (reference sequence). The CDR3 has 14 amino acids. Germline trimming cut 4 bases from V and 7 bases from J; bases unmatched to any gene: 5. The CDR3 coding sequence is TGTGCCAGCAGCTACCGGGACAGGGTGAATGAGCAGTTCTTC. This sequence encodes CASSYRDRVNEQFF.

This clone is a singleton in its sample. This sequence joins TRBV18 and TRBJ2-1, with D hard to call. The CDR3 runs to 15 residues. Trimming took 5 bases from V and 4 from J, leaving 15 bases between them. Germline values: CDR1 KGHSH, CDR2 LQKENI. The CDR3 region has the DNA TGTGCCAGCTCAAAATCCGGGCCCCAGTACAATGAGCAGTTCTTC. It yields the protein CASSKSGPQYNEQFF.

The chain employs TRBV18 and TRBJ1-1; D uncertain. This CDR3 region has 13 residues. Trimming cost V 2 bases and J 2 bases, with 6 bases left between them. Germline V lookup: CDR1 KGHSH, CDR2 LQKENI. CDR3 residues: CASSPDKNTEAFF. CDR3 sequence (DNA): TGTGCCAGCTCACCAGACAAAAACACTGAAGCTTTCTTT.

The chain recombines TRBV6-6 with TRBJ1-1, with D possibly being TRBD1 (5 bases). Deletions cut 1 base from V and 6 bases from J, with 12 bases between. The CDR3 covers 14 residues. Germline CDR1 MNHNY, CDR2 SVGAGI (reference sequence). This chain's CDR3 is CASSYFGGTAEAFF. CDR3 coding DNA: TGTGCCAGCAGTTACTTTGGGGGTACCGCTGAAGCTTTCTTT.

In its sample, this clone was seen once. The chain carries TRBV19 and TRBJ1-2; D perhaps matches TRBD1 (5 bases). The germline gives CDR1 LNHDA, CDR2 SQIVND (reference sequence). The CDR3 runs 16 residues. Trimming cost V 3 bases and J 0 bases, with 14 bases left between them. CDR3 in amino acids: CASSIFGGKPNYGYTF. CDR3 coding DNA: TGTGCCAGTAGTATCTTTGGGGGGAAACCTAACTATGGCTACACCTTC.

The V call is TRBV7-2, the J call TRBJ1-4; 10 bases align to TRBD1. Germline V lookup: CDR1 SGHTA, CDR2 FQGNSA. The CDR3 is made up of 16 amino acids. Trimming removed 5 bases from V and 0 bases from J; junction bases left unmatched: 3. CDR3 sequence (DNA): TGTGCCAGCAGCCGACAGGGGGCCTCAACTAATGAAAAACTGTTTTTT. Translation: CASSRQGASTNEKLFF.

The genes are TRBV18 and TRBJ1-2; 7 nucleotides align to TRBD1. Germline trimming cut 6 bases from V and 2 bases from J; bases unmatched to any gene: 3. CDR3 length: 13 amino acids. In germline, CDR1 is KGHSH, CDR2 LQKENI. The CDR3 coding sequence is TGTGCCAGCTCTCCAGGGGGGAACTATGGCTACACCTTC. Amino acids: CASSPGGNYGYTF.

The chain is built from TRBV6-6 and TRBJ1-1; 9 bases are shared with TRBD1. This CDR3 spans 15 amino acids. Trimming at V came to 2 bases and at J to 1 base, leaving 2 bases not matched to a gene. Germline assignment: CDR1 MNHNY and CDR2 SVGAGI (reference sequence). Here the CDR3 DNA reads TGTGCCAGCAGTTACACGGGACAGGGGAACACTGAAGCTTTCTTT. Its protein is CASSYTGQGNTEAFF.

The CDR3 protein is CASSLSTGVPGELFF. For the CDR3, the DNA is TGTGCCAGCAGCTTATCTACGGGCGTCCCCGGGGAGCTGTTTTTT. The rearrangement joins TRBV7-3 to TRBJ2-2; D not certain. From germline, CDR1 is SGHTA and CDR2 FQGTGA. CDR3 length: 15 amino acids. Between the trimmed V and J ends, which lost 2 bases and 6 bases, there was a span of 13 bases.

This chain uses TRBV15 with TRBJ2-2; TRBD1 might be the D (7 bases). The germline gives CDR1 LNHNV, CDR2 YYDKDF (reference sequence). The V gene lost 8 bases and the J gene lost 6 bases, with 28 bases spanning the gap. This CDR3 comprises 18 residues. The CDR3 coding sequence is TGTGCCACCCCTAAGCAGGAATCAGGGGGGCGTGGGGCCGGGGAGCTGTTTTTT. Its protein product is CATPKQESGGRGAGELFF.

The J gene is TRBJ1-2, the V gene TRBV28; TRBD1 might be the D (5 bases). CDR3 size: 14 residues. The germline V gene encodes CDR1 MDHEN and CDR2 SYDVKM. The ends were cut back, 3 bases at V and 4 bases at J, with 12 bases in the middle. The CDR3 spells CASSFPRAIYGYTF. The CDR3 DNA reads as TGTGCCAGCAGTTTCCCCAGGGCCATCTATGGCTACACCTTC.

CDR3 region: CASSVILRLAGQETQYF. CDR3 DNA: TGTGCCAGCAGTGTTATCTTGCGACTAGCGGGCCAAGAGACCCAGTACTTC. The J gene is TRBJ2-5, the V gene TRBV6-1, with 10 positions matching TRBD2. Per the germline V gene, CDR1 is MNHNS and CDR2 is SASEGT. This CDR3 is built from 17 residues. The V and J ends lost 4 bases and 1 base, in that order; junction bases with no gene match: 9.

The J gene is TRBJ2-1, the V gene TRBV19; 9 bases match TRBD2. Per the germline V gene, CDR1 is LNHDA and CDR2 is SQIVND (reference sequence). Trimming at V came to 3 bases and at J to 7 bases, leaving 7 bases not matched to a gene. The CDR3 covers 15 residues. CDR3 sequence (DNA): TGTGCCAGTAGTATCTACGCCGGACTAGCGAATGAGCAGTTCTTC. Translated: CASSIYAGLANEQFF.

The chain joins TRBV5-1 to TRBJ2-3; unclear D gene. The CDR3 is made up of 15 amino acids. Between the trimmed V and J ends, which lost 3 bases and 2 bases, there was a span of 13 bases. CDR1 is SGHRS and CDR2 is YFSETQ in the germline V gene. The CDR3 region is CASSSLNGDTDTQYF. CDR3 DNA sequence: TGCGCCAGCAGCTCTCTCAACGGAGACACAGATACGCAGTATTTT.

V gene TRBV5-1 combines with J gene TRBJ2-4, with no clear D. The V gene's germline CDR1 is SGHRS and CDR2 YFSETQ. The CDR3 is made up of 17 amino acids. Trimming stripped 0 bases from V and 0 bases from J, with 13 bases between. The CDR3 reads CASSLAALRVAKNIQYF. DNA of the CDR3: TGCGCCAGCAGCTTGGCGGCTTTACGGGTAGCCAAAAACATTCAGTACTTC.

The CDR3 spells CAWSVGGPNLNTQYF. The CDR3 DNA sequence: TGTGCCTGGAGTGTGGGGGGGCCGAATTTAAATACGCAGTATTTT. The gene calls are TRBV30 and TRBJ2-3, with a possible D match to TRBD2 (7 bases). This CDR3 has 15 amino acids. CDR1 and CDR2 from the germline V gene are GTSNPN and SVGIG (reference sequence). V was pared by 0 bases and J by 7 bases, with 17 bases between.